This T cell receptor (beta chain) appears in the sequencing data of a study of neurological immune-mediated disorders. Time point here: longitudinal time-point 3. This clonotype was picked up many times. The method for making cDNA was 5'RACE, and it used 10-nucleotide random UMIs. TCRdb used MiXCR to reprocess the 5' RACE reads, holding one entry per CDR3 protein. The data show roughly 100,000 distinct CDR3 sequences, 11% seen once. What was sequenced was PBMCs. The sequence came from a female donor with HTLV-1-associated myelopathy (HAM/TSP).

CDR3: CSVVRDRGTHEQFF. The CDR3 DNA is TGCAGCGTTGTGAGGGACAGGGGTACCCATGAGCAGTTCTTC. The chain carries TRBV29-1 and TRBJ2-1, with 10 bases fitting TRBD1. V shed 4 bases, J shed 8 bases, and the junction held 8 bases outside the gene matches. This CDR3 spans 14 amino acids. Germline CDR1 reads SQVTM; CDR2 reads ANQGSEA.